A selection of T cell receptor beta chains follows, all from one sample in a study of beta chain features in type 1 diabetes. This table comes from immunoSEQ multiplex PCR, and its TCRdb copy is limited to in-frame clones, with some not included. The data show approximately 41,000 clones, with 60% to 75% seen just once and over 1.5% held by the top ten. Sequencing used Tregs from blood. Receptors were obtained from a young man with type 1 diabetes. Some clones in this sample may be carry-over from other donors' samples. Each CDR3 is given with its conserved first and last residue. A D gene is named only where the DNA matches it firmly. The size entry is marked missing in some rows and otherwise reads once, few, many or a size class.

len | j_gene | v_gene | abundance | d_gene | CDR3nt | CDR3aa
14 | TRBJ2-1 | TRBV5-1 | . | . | TGCGCCAGCACCTTAGGGGGTTTGGATAGGGAGCAGTTCTTC | CASTLGGLDREQFF
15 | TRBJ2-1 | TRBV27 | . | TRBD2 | TGTGCCAGCAGTTCCCCTAGCGGGGGCCACAATGAGCAGTTCTTC | CASSSPSGGHNEQFF
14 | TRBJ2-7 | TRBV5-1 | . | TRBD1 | TGCGCCAGCAGCTTGAGGCAGGGGGCCTACGAGCAGTACTTC | CASSLRQGAYEQYF
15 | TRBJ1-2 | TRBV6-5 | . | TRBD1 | TGTGCCAGCAGTGCCGCCGGGACAGGGGATTATGGCTACACCTTC | CASSAAGTGDYGYTF
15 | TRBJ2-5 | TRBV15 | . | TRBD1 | TGTGCCACCCGACCAACGACAGGGGGCAAAGAGACCCAGTACTTC | CATRPTTGGKETQYF
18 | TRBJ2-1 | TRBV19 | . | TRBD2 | TGTGCCAGTAGCAAGCGGGGGAGCGTAGTTATCTCCTACAATGAGCAGTTCTTC | CASSKRGSVVISYNEQFF
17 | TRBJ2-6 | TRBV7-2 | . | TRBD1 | TGTGCCAGCAGCCCCGGGACAGGGGTTCTTGGGGCCAACGTCCTGACTTTC | CASSPGTGVLGANVLTF
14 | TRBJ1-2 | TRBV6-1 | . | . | TGTGCCAGCAGTGAAGGCGCGGGAGCGTATGGCTACACCTTC | CASSEGAGAYGYTF
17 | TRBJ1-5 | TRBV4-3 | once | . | TGCGCCAGCAGCCAAGATGCGATTGGACATGTGAATCAGCCCCAGCATTTT | CASSQDAIGHVNQPQHF
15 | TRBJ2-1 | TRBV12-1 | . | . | TGTGCCAGCAGCCGACTAGCGGGGGGCCACAATGAGCAGTTCTTC | CASSRLAGGHNEQFF
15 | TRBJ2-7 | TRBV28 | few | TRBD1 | TGTGCCAGCAGTTCTCCGGGACAGGGGTTACACGAGCAGTACTTC | CASSSPGQGLHEQYF
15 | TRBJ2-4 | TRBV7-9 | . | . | TGTGCCAGCAGCTTCGGGGTCCTAGCCAAAAACATTCAGTACTTC | CASSFGVLAKNIQYF
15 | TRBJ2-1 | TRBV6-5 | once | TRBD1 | TGTGCCAGCAAAACACCGGGGACAGGGGGCTATGAGCAGTTCTTC | CASKTPGTGGYEQFF
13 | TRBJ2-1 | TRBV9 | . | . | TGTGCCAGCAGCGTAGCTCCTTACAATGAGCAGTTCTTC | CASSVAPYNEQFF
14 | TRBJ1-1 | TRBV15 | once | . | TGTGCCACCAGCAGAGCCTTAATGAACACTGAAGCTTTCTTT | CATSRALMNTEAFF
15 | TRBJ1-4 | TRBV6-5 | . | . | TGTGCCAGCAGTTACTCAGCGATCACTAATGAAAAACTGTTTTTT | CASSYSAITNEKLFF
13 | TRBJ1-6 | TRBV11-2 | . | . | TGTGCCAGCAGCTCAGGGCCGTATTCACCCCTCCACTTT | CASSSGPYSPLHF
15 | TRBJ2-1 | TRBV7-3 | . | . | TGTGCCAGCAGCTCCGGGTCCGGCTCCTACAATGAGCAGTTCTTC | CASSSGSGSYNEQFF
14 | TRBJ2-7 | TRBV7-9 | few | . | TGTGCCAGCAGCTTACAGGGGAGAGACTACGAGCAGTACTTC | CASSLQGRDYEQYF
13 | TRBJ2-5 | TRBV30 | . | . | TGTGCCTGGAGCTGGGACTCGGGAGAGACCCAGTACTTC | CAWSWDSGETQYF
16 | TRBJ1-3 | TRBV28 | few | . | TGTGCCAGCAGTTTCCACCAGCGCAGGGGAAGAAACACCATATATTTT | CASSFHQRRGRNTIYF
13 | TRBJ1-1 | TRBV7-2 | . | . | TGTGCCAGCAGCTTTTGGGCGGGCACTGAAGCTTTCTTT | CASSFWAGTEAFF
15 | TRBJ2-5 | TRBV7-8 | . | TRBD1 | TGTGCCAGCGACGGAGGACAGGGGGCTCAAGAGACCCAGTACTTC | CASDGGQGAQETQYF
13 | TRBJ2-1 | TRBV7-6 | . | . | TGTGCCAGCAGCTCCCGCTCCTACAATGAGCAGTTCTTC | CASSSRSYNEQFF
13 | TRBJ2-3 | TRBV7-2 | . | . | TGTGCCAGCAGCTTCCAGGAGGCAGATACGCAGTATTTT | CASSFQEADTQYF
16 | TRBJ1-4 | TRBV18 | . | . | TGTGCCAGCTCCCCCGGACAAGGCGCAACTAATGAAAAACTGTTTTTT | CASSPGQGATNEKLFF
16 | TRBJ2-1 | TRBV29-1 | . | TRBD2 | TGCAGCGTTGTGGTGGGGACTAGCGGGGGCGGTAATGAGCAGTTCTTC | CSVVVGTSGGGNEQFF
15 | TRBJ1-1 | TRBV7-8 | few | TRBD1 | TGTGCCAGCAGTGGGGTGTCAGGGGGCCGAACTGAAGCTTTCTTT | CASSGVSGGRTEAFF
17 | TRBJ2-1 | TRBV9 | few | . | TGTGCCAGCAGCGGCCCTCGGCGGGGAAGAGGGTCCAATGAGCAGTTCTTC | CASSGPRRGRGSNEQFF
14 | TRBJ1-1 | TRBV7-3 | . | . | TGTGCCAGCAGCTTAATCGGAGGGCGGGATGAAGCTTTCTTT | CASSLIGGRDEAFF
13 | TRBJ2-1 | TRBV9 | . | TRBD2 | TGTGCCAGTAATCCGGGACTAGCGGGGGTATTATTCTTC | CASNPGLAGVLFF
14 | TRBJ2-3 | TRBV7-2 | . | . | TGTGCCAGCAGCTTAGTTATCGGGTCAGATACGCAGTATTTT | CASSLVIGSDTQYF
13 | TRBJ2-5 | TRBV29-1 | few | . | TGCAGCGTCGGCAGGGGAAACCAAGAGACCCAGTACTTC | CSVGRGNQETQYF
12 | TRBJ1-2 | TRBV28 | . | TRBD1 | TGTGCCAGCAGAAGACAGGGTGGAGGCTACACCTTC | CASRRQGGGYTF
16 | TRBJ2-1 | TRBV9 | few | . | TGTGCCAGCAGCGTAGGGGGGGCGGGAGCCTACAATGAGCAGTTCTTC | CASSVGGAGAYNEQFF
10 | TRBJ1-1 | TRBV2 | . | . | TGTGCCAGCACAAACACTGAAGCTTTCTTT | CASTNTEAFF
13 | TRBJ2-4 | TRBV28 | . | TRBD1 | TGTGCCAGCGTTGGGACAGGCAAAAACATTCAGTACTTC | CASVGTGKNIQYF
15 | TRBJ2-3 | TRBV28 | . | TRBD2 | TGTGCCAGCAGTTTGGCGGGGGGACGCACAGATACGCAGTATTTT | CASSLAGGRTDTQYF
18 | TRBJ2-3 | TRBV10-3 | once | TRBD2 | TGTGCCATCAGTGAGTCGATAATGGTTGGGGCGGGAGCAGATACGCAGTATTTT | CAISESIMVGAGADTQYF
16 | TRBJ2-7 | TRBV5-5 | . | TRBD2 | TGTGCCAGCAGCGCGGGGGAGCGGGGGCCTGCCTACGAGCAGTACTTC | CASSAGERGPAYEQYF
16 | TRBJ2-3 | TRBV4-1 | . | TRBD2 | TGTGCCAGCAGCCTAGGGGTAGCGGGGGAAACAGATACGCAGTATTTT | CASSLGVAGETDTQYF
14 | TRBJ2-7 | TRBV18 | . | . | TGTGCCAGCTCACCATCCAGGGTCTCCTACGAGCAGTACTTC | CASSPSRVSYEQYF
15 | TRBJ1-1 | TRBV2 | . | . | TGTGCCAGCAGTGAATCAGGTGTCATGAACACTGAAGCTTTCTTT | CASSESGVMNTEAFF
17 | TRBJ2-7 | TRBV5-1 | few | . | TGCGCCAGCAGCTTGCAAGGTCAGCAGGGTGTCTCCTACGAGCAGTACTTC | CASSLQGQQGVSYEQYF
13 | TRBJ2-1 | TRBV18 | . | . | TGTGCCAGCTCACCGCTCGGCGGCCATGAGCAGTTCTTC | CASSPLGGHEQFF